The source of this TCR beta chain is a study of T cell repertoires in cytomegalovirus infection. Whole-study context: CMV epitopes that were recently identified and HLA-C-restricted were used alongside well-studied HLA-B-restricted ones. Broader study findings: The ex vivo response was dominated by HLA-C-restricted CMV-specific TCR beta clonotypes. Based on cumulative public TCR beta family frequency, carriers of CMV plus the relevant HLA were identified.

Losses at the gene ends were 1 base for V and 5 bases for J; bases not matched to a gene: 17. The CDR3 has 18 residues. The germline V gene encodes CDR1 SNHLY and CDR2 FYNNEI. In this sample, this clonotype turned up a few times. Its antigen is not identified. TCRdb re-called the reads with MiXCR, one entry per CDR3 protein. The sample consists of approximately 730,000 distinct CDR3 sequences, about 28% of them appearing once. The rearrangement uses TRBV2 and TRBJ2-7; 7 bases are shared with TRBD2. This sequence was found in a human donor in good health (CMV status not recorded). Some clones in this sample may be carry-over from other donors' samples. The specimen comprised cultured CD8+ T cells from PBMCs, sampled from culture after CMV antigen stimulation. The CDR3 DNA follows: TGTGCCAGCAGTGAAGTTTGGGGGGGACTCCACCCCGGGGACGAGCAGTACTTC. Translation gives CASSEVWGGLHPGDEQYF. The full variable domain, in which reference TRBV2 and TRBJ2-7 provide the parts outside the CDR3, is EPEVTQTPSHQVTQMGQEVILRCVPISNHLYFYWYRQILGQKVEFLVSFYNNEISEKSEIFDDQFSVERPDGSNFTLKIRSTKLEDSAMYFCASSEVWGGLHPGDEQYFGPGTRLTVT.